This T cell receptor beta chain comes out of a study of shared clonotypes between healthy human individuals. In the study overall: Participating donors consisted of a couple of women and a few men aged 18 to 49.

With regard to this clone: Antigen specificity is unknown.

As defined, naive CD8 cells were CD45RO-negative and positively selected for CCR7, with terminally differentiated effector memory CD45RA+ cells excluded. Repertoires were generated with immunoSEQ multiplex PCR, while TCRdb's copy carries only in-frame clones and drops some. This table holds around 2,000,000 clones, about 94% found once. V lost 1 base, J lost 1 base, and 5 bases stayed unmatched. Germline V gives CDR1 LGHNA, CDR2 YSLEER. The CDR3 has 16 amino acids. Study-wide results and limits: A handful of donors held about 5% of naive CD4 clonotypes in common. Non-shared clonotypes were found to have lower generation probabilities than the clonotypes that were shared by all four of the sorted-subset donors.

This chain connects TRBV4-3 to TRBJ2-3; 7 bases align to TRBD2. The source material was naive CD8+ T cells sorted from blood. The TCR originated in a man in his late teens or twenties in good health. The CDR3 sequence is CASSQGLADRTDTQYF. The CDR3, as DNA: TGCGCCAGCAGCCAAGGCCTAGCGGACCGCACAGATACGCAGTATTTT.